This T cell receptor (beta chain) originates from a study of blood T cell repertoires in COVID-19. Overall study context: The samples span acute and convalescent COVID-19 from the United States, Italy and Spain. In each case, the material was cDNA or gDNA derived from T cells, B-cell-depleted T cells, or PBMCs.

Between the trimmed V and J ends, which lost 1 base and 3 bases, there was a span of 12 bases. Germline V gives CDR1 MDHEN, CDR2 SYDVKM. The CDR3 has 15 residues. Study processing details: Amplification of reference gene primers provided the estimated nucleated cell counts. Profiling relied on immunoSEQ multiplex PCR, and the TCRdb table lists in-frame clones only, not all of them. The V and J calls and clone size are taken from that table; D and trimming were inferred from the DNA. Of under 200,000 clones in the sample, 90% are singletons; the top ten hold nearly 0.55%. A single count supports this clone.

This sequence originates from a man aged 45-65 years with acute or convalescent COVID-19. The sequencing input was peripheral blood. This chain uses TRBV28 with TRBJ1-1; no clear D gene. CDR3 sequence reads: CASSLFASGDTEAFF. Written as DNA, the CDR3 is TGTGCCAGCAGTTTATTCGCGTCGGGTGACACTGAAGCTTTCTTT.